This T cell receptor beta chain is from a study of T cells after yellow fever vaccination (dated by TCRdb to the late 2010s). Background on the whole study: Libraries from fractions with low cell numbers were prepared with the SMART-Seq v4 Ultra Low Input RNA kit. To follow T-cell clones before and after primary and booster YFV17D yellow fever vaccination, bulk TCR alpha and beta repertoires were sequenced over time. Two healthy male donors, one aged 18 to 30 and one aged 30 to 39 years, were included in the cohort. Blood samples were taken at several timepoints before and after primary and secondary immunization, and bulk PBMC replicates and cell subsets were isolated.

About this clonotype itself: Its antigen is not yet known. Base qualities are not at hand, and no much larger clone is one base apart.

CDR1 and CDR2 (SGHRS, YFSETQ) derive from the germline V gene. Its CDR3 holds 14 amino acids, cysteine through phenylalanine. The CDR3 DNA has 42 bases and is translated from base 1. Cut back by 5 bases and 1 base, the V and J ends lie 12 bases apart. General findings and caveats noted by the study authors: Because the study included only a couple of donors, the extent to which the findings can be generalized is limited. The secondary T-cell response was weaker than the primary response but faster, peaking on day 5 instead of day 15. Most clones expanded after primary vaccination were re-detected after the booster (around 96% of CD4 and around 88% of CD8), suggesting broad memory maintenance. FACS-sorted repertoires could contain abundant contaminating clonotypes from the bulk population, so computational filtering was required. A small fraction of clonotypes showed up in both the CD4 and CD8 compartments, probably as a result of convergent recombination.

The treatment or condition label on this specimen signifies: live attenuated yellow fever vaccine strain. A standard Ficoll-Paque protocol was used to isolate PBMCs from peripheral blood. Dynabeads CD4 and CD8 positive selection kits were used to isolate CD4 and CD8 T-cell fractions. RNA was extracted with TriZol from bulk PBMCs, CD4 and CD8 fractions, and dextramer-positive and dextramer-negative fractions. Sequencing relied on an Illumina NovaSeq 6000. TCR cDNA was synthesized by 5'RACE template switching, which introduced a universal primer site and unique molecular identifiers. Priming of cDNA synthesis was performed from both the TCR alpha and TCR beta constant segments. Library amplification used two PCR steps, and the second PCR step added sample barcodes and sequencing adapters. Sequencing of libraries was performed on Illumina HiSeq 2500 (2x100 bp) or NovaSeq (2x150 bp). In the authors' own workflow: Demultiplexing of reads and collapsing into UMI consensus sequences were performed with MIGEC, and V(D)J alignment was carried out with MiXCR. Vaccine-responding clonotypes were identified with edgeR using replicate PBMC samples, with FDR below 0.01 and a log2 fold change above 5 up to day 15 being required. Bulk clonotypes were assigned CD4 or CD8 identity according to which sequenced CD4 or CD8 repertoire held them at higher abundance. The public reads were run again by TCRdb, first through fastp at Q25 and then through MiXCR, and only productive beta chains were kept. Entries that share a CDR3 protein sequence are merged under the most common genes and DNA. TCRdb assigned the V and J calls; the authors' analysis was not used. The sample yields fewer than 400,000 distinct CDR3 sequences; about 10% were counted once. Clones ranked in the top ten supply over 3% of the sample.

This sequence originates from a young man who received the YFV17D yellow fever vaccine. The V and J segments used are TRBV5-1 and TRBJ1-1, with no confidently assigned D gene. Sequences were derived from CD4+ T cells sorted from PBMCs, sampled 45 days after the yellow fever booster vaccination. The CDR3 protein is CASRPGRPNTEAFF. In nucleotides, the sequence is TGCGCCAGCAGGCCCGGACGCCCGAACACTGAAGCTTTCTTT.